This passage covers 13 T cell receptor beta chains from one sample sequenced in a study of cytomegalovirus exposure and HLA in healthy donors. A multiplex PCR was run with 60 Vbeta primers and 13 Jbeta primers. Libraries were prepared by immunoSEQ multiplex PCR; TCRdb keeps only in-frame clonotypes and omits some of them. The sample shows about 130,000 clones, nearly 80% of them seen only once. Sequenced input: PBMCs. Receptors were obtained from a young man in good health and CMV-seronegative.

This clone was detected only a few times. V gene TRBV7-9 combines with J gene TRBJ2-7, with a possible D match to TRBD1 (6 bases). V lost 1 base and J 5 bases, leaving 12 bases between the germline ends. This CDR3 is built from 14 residues. Germline CDR1 reads SEHNR; CDR2 reads FQNEAQ (reference sequence). CDR3 amino acids: CASSLGGGRNEQYF. For the CDR3, the DNA is TGTGCCAGCAGCTTAGGTGGGGGCCGCAACGAGCAGTACTTC. Full variable domain (remainder filled in from reference TRBV7-9 and TRBJ2-7): DTGVSQNPRHKITKRGQNVTFRCDPISEHNRLYWYRQTLGQGPEFLTYFQNEAQLEKSRLLSDRFSAERPKGSFSTLEIQRTEQGDSAMYLCASSLGGGRNEQYFGPGTRLTVT.

This clone was picked up a small number of times. The chain employs TRBV28 and TRBJ1-4; D unresolved. Trimming took off 1 base at V and 0 bases at J, with 6 bases between the two ends. The CDR3 has 15 amino acids. Germline CDR1 reads MDHEN; CDR2 reads SYDVKM. Written as DNA, the CDR3 is TGTGCCAGCAGTTTATCGGGAGCAACTAATGAAAAACTGTTTTTT. It translates to CASSLSGATNEKLFF. Full variable domain (missing parts from reference TRBV28 and TRBJ1-4): DVKVTQSSRYLVKRTGEKVFLECVQDMDHENMFWYRQDPGLGLRLIYFSYDVKMKEKGDIPEGYSVSREKKERFSLILESASTNQTSMYLCASSLSGATNEKLFFGSGTQLSVL.

The V call is TRBV7-9, the J call TRBJ2-3, with TRBD2 as a possible D gene (7 bases). Germline V CDR1 and CDR2: SEHNR, FQNEAQ (reference sequence). V lost 5 bases to trimming and J lost 1 base, with 19 bases between them. The CDR3 runs to 17 residues. The CDR3 reads CASSPLGGGKGTDTQYF. For the CDR3, the DNA is TGTGCCAGCAGCCCATTAGGGGGAGGGAAGGGCACAGATACGCAGTATTTT. The full variable domain, with the rest looked up from reference TRBV7-9 and TRBJ2-3, is DTGVSQNPRHKITKRGQNVTFRCDPISEHNRLYWYRQTLGQGPEFLTYFQNEAQLEKSRLLSDRFSAERPKGSFSTLEIQRTEQGDSAMYLCASSPLGGGKGTDTQYFGPGTRLTVL.

The rearrangement joins TRBV7-9 to TRBJ2-1, with 8 nucleotides matching TRBD2. Losses at the gene ends were 6 bases for V and 5 bases for J; bases not matched to a gene: 9. The CDR3 runs 15 residues. The germline V gene encodes CDR1 SEHNR and CDR2 FQNEAQ (reference sequence). DNA of the CDR3: TGTGCCAGCAGTCGACGGGGGGGACCGAACAATGAGCAGTTCTTC. The encoded protein is CASSRRGGPNNEQFF.

This clone was counted a single time. The V and J genes are TRBV28 and TRBJ1-2; tentative D call: TRBD1 (5 bases). Germline V gives CDR1 MDHEN, CDR2 SYDVKM. CDR3 length: 13 residues. Deletions cut 10 bases from V and 5 bases from J, with 17 bases between. CDR3: CAMGGRGRYGYTF. CDR3 DNA sequence: TGTGCCATGGGGGGAAGGGGTCGGTATGGCTACACCTTC.

This clone came up once. This chain connects TRBV5-1 to TRBJ2-7; 11 bases fit TRBD2. V lost 1 base and J lost 4; bases outside the gene matches: 4. This CDR3 comprises 15 residues. CDR1 and CDR2 (germline): SGHRS, YFSETQ. The CDR3 spells CASSLRLAGLYEQYF. CDR3 DNA: TGCGCCAGCAGCTTGAGACTAGCGGGATTGTACGAGCAGTACTTC.

J is TRBJ2-1 and V is TRBV2; 7 bases align to TRBD1. J was trimmed by 9 bases and V by 4 bases; bases with no gene match: 12. The CDR3 sequence is 15 residues long. Germline CDR1 SNHLY, CDR2 FYNNEI. CDR3 loop: CASSVEGQSRPEQFF. The CDR3 nucleotides read TGTGCCAGCAGTGTTGAGGGACAGAGCCGCCCTGAGCAGTTCTTC.

Only a few counts were recorded for this clone. The J gene is TRBJ2-3, the V gene TRBV6-5; D not resolved. Germline assignment: CDR1 MNHEY and CDR2 SVGAGI. The CDR3 is 14 residues long. Trimming removed 5 bases from V and 1 base from J, with 10 bases in between. The CDR3 loop reads CASSRMAGTDTQYF. The CDR3 bases are TGTGCCAGCAGTCGAATGGCGGGCACAGATACGCAGTATTTT.

This clone was seen only once. This chain connects TRBV27 to TRBJ2-3; 11 nucleotides line up with TRBD2. The germline CDR1 and CDR2 sequences are MNHEY and SMNVEV (reference sequence). CDR3 length: 20 residues. J lost 1 base, V lost 6 bases, and 18 bases had no gene match. DNA of the CDR3: TGTGCCAGCAGCCCCATGGCACTAGCGGGAGCATCTTGGGGCACAGATACGCAGTATTTT. As protein: CASSPMALAGASWGTDTQYF.

This clone was recorded a few times. V is TRBV21-1 and J is TRBJ2-1; no DNA check was done on the table's D call, TRBD1. TRBV21-1 is deemed a pseudogene. The CDR3 covers 10 residues. The CDR3 region has the DNA TGTGCGCGAGACAGCAATGAGCAGTTCTTC. Protein: CARDSNEQFF.

There are a few counts of this clone. The chain recombines TRBV7-2 with TRBJ2-7; no reliable D call. This CDR3 comprises 13 residues. The V and J ends lost 5 bases and 4 bases respectively, with 12 bases between them. Per the germline V gene, CDR1 is SGHTA and CDR2 is FQGNSA. The CDR3 reads CASSPNNLYEQYF. CDR3 bases: TGTGCCAGCAGCCCCAACAACCTTTACGAGCAGTACTTC.

The J gene is TRBJ1-1, the V gene TRBV29-1, with D perhaps TRBD1 (5 bases). CDR3 size: 12 residues. Germline V gene sequence: CDR1 SQVTM, CDR2 ANQGSEA. Trimming took off 4 bases at V and 3 bases at J, with 9 bases between the two ends. The CDR3 sequence: CSVVGAYTEAFF. CDR3 nucleotide sequence: TGCAGCGTTGTAGGGGCGTACACTGAAGCTTTCTTT.

This chain joins TRBV9 and TRBJ2-1, with TRBD2 identical over 11 bases. Germline V gene data show CDR1 as SGDLS and CDR2 as YYNGEE. The V and J ends lost 3 bases and 9 bases, in that order; junction bases with no gene match: 11. The length of the CDR3 is 16 residues. Here the CDR3 DNA reads TGTGCCAGCAGCGGGCTCTCTAGCGGGAGGCGGGGTGAGCAGTTCTTC. Translation: CASSGLSSGRRGEQFF.